The next 19 T cell receptor beta chains were all read from a single sample in a study of blood T cell repertoires in COVID-19. Measured with immunoSEQ multiplex PCR; TCRdb has only the in-frame clones, and not every one. In the table there are about 190,000 clones, roughly 85% of which are singletons. Sequencing was carried out using peripheral blood. Receptor source: a woman aged 25 to 39 with acute or convalescent COVID-19.

The chain joins TRBV4-1 to TRBJ2-1; 13 bases line up with TRBD2. Germline CDR1 reads MGHRA; CDR2 reads YSYEKL. The CDR3 consists of 20 residues. V gave up 4 bases and J gave up 4 bases; unmatched junction bases: 16. The chain's CDR3 is CASSLNRLAGGPGQYNEQFF. CDR3 DNA sequence: TGCGCCAGCAGCCTGAATCGACTAGCGGGAGGCCCTGGGCAATACAATGAGCAGTTCTTC.

CDR3 nucleotides: TGTGCCAGCAGCCTCAGTGGGGGGTACTTGCTCCTCCACTTT. Translated: CASSLSGGYLLLHF. This chain links TRBV28 with TRBJ1-6, with TRBD1 as a possible D gene (5 bases). Germline V gene lookup returns CDR1 MDHEN and CDR2 SYDVKM. The CDR3 is 14 amino acids. V dropped 6 bases and J dropped 15 bases, with 21 bases sitting between them.

Of note for this clone: In the same sample, other DNA sequences code for this CDR3. J is TRBJ1-4 and V is TRBV6-4; D unresolved. The CDR3 totals 13 residues. Germline V gene data show CDR1 as MRHNA and CDR2 as SNTAGT. Trimming stripped 3 bases from V and 8 bases from J, with 10 bases between. The CDR3 is CASSEQGGEKLFF. The DNA of the CDR3 is TGTGCCAGCAGTGAACAAGGCGGCGAAAAACTGTTTTTT.

J is TRBJ2-3 and V is TRBV7-9; possibly TRBD1 for D (5 bases). The CDR3 runs to 16 residues. The V gene lost 1 base and the J gene lost 2 bases, with 13 bases spanning the gap. In germline, CDR1 is SEHNR, CDR2 FQNEAQ (reference sequence). Written as DNA, the CDR3 is TGTGCCAGCAGCTTAGACAGGAGCTGGGACACAGATACGCAGTATTTT. It specifies CASSLDRSWDTDTQYF.

The V call is TRBV19, the J call TRBJ2-6; the match to TRBD1 covers 7 bases. The CDR3 runs to 15 residues. Germline CDR1 LNHDA, CDR2 SQIVND (reference sequence). Trimming took 4 bases from V and 4 from J; bases not matched to a gene: 4. The CDR3 is CASSTDRAGANVLTF. CDR3 DNA sequence: TGTGCCAGTAGTACCGACAGGGCCGGGGCCAACGTCCTGACTTTC.

The chain carries TRBV19 and TRBJ1-2; 9 bases are a match to TRBD1. J gave up 3 bases and V 6 bases, and 5 bases lay outside the gene matches. Germline CDR1 and CDR2: LNHDA and SQIVND (reference sequence). The CDR3 is 14 amino acids. In DNA, the CDR3 is TGTGCCAGTAGGCCCCGACAGGGGGACTATGGCTACACCTTC. It is translated as CASRPRQGDYGYTF.

V gene TRBV6-6 combines with J gene TRBJ1-5, with D unresolved. V lost 5 bases and J lost 0, with 17 bases in between. CDR1 and CDR2 from the germline V gene are MNHNY and SVGAGI (reference sequence). This CDR3 spans 17 amino acids. The CDR3 region is CASSQKGGPYSNQPQHF. Written as DNA, the CDR3 is TGTGCCAGCAGTCAAAAGGGAGGACCCTATAGCAATCAGCCCCAGCATTTT.

This chain links TRBV6-1 with TRBJ1-2; 9 nucleotides match TRBD1. Per the germline V gene, CDR1 is MNHNS and CDR2 is SASEGT. Trimming cost V 3 bases and J 6 bases; bases outside gene matches: 8. This CDR3 has 15 residues. CDR3 DNA: TGTGCCAGCAGTGATATCTCCGGGACAGGGAATGGCTACACCTTC. It encodes CASSDISGTGNGYTF.

The rearrangement uses TRBV12-5 and TRBJ1-2; 10 bases line up with TRBD1. The CDR3 is 16 amino acids. Germline V gene sequence: CDR1 LGHNT, CDR2 FRNRAP. With 5 bases clipped from V and 8 bases from J, the junction kept 14 bases outside the gene matches. The CDR3 here is CASGLLGDRGALGYTF. In nucleotides, the CDR3 is TGTGCTAGTGGTCTACTGGGGGACAGGGGTGCGTTGGGCTACACCTTC.

V and J are TRBV6-1 and TRBJ1-3; a possible D gene is TRBD1 (6 bases). The CDR3 runs 14 residues. The V end was cut by 1 base, the J end by 2 bases, with 6 bases between. CDR1 MNHNS and CDR2 SASEGT come from the germline V gene. In DNA form, the CDR3 reads TGTGCCAGCAGTGAAGGGACAGCTGGAAACACCATATATTTT. As protein: CASSEGTAGNTIYF.

This clone was picked up a small number of times. The chain is built from TRBV19 and TRBJ1-3; D call uncertain. Trimming took 8 bases from V and 2 from J, leaving 13 bases between them. This CDR3 has 14 amino acids. Germline-derived CDR1 and CDR2 are LNHDA and SQIVND (reference sequence). Here the CDR3 reads CASQPSRAGNTIYF. The DNA of the CDR3 is TGTGCCAGTCAACCGTCGAGGGCTGGAAACACCATATATTTT.

The J gene is TRBJ2-3, the V gene TRBV7-9; 8 positions match TRBD1. Unmatched junction bases numbered 7, after V lost 6 bases and J lost 8 bases. The CDR3 totals 13 residues. The V gene's germline CDR1 is SEHNR and CDR2 FQNEAQ (reference sequence). The CDR3 nucleotides read TGTGCCAGCAGTAGAGGACAGGGCGGTACGCAGTATTTT. Its translation is CASSRGQGGTQYF.

A note on this clone: The same CDR3 also results from other DNA sequences found in this sample. This rearrangement joins TRBV15 to TRBJ1-5; 7 bases align to TRBD1. With 5 bases clipped from V and 0 bases from J, the junction kept 1 base outside the gene matches. Germline lookup yields CDR1 LNHNV and CDR2 YYDKDF (reference sequence). The CDR3 totals 14 residues. This chain's CDR3 is CATSRQGSNQPQHF. In DNA form, the CDR3 reads TGTGCCACCAGCCGACAGGGTAGCAATCAGCCCCAGCATTTT.

The chain recombines TRBV7-2 with TRBJ2-1; weak D call: TRBD2 (6 bases). Germline V lookup: CDR1 SGHTA, CDR2 FQGNSA. The CDR3 is 15 residues long. Trimming took off 5 bases at V and 0 bases at J, with 11 bases between the two ends. CDR3 sequence: CASSTDGSSYNEQFF. The CDR3 DNA reads TGTGCCAGCAGCACTGACGGGAGCTCCTACAATGAGCAGTTCTTC.

The rearrangement links TRBV28 to TRBJ2-7, with D perhaps matching TRBD2 (5 bases). Germline CDR1 reads MDHEN; CDR2 reads SYDVKM. The CDR3 sequence is 13 residues long. V gave up 5 bases and J gave up 2 bases, with 10 bases separating them. The CDR3 is CASSLRGTYEQYF. Written as DNA, the CDR3 is TGTGCCAGCAGTCTCCGGGGTACCTACGAGCAGTACTTC.

V usage is TRBV3-1 (or the pseudogene TRBV3-2) and J usage is TRBJ1-1; 7 nucleotides align to TRBD1. Trimming removed 0 bases from V and 10 bases from J; junction bases left unmatched: 17. CDR3 size: 17 residues. Germline V gene lookup returns CDR1 LGHDT and CDR2 YNNKEL (reference sequence). The CDR3 DNA follows: TGTGCCAGCAGCCAAGATACGGAACAGGGGCGGGCGAAGGGAGCTTTCTTT. Encoded protein: CASSQDTEQGRAKGAFF.

A single count supports this clone. This chain uses TRBV10-1 with TRBJ2-7; tentatively, D is TRBD2 (5 bases). From germline, CDR1 is WNHNN and CDR2 SYGVQD (reference sequence). The V end lost 4 bases, the J end lost 6 bases, and 19 bases lay between the germline ends. The CDR3 consists of 15 residues. DNA of the CDR3: TGCGCCAGCAGTGCTTTTCGGCTAGCCGGAGGCGAGCAGTACTTC. Its protein product is CASSAFRLAGGEQYF.

The chain links TRBV5-6 to TRBJ2-7; TRBD2 aligns across 8 bases. The CDR3 contains 18 residues. CDR1 is SGHDT, CDR2 YYEEEE, per germline. The trim removed 3 bases at V and 4 bases at J, leaving 18 bases unmatched. The CDR3 DNA is TGTGCCAGCAGCTGGAAGGCCGGGACTAGAGGAATGAAGTACGAGCAGTACTTC. It translates to CASSWKAGTRGMKYEQYF.

This chain joins TRBV27 and TRBJ2-2, with D perhaps matching TRBD2 (5 bases). The CDR3 is 14 amino acids. Trimming shortened V by 2 bases and J by 6 bases, and 10 bases separated the two germline ends. Germline-derived CDR1 and CDR2 are MNHEY and SMNVEV (reference sequence). In DNA form, the CDR3 reads TGTGCCAGCAGTTTAGGTCGTAGCGCCGGGGAGCTGTTTTTT. Protein sequence: CASSLGRSAGELFF.